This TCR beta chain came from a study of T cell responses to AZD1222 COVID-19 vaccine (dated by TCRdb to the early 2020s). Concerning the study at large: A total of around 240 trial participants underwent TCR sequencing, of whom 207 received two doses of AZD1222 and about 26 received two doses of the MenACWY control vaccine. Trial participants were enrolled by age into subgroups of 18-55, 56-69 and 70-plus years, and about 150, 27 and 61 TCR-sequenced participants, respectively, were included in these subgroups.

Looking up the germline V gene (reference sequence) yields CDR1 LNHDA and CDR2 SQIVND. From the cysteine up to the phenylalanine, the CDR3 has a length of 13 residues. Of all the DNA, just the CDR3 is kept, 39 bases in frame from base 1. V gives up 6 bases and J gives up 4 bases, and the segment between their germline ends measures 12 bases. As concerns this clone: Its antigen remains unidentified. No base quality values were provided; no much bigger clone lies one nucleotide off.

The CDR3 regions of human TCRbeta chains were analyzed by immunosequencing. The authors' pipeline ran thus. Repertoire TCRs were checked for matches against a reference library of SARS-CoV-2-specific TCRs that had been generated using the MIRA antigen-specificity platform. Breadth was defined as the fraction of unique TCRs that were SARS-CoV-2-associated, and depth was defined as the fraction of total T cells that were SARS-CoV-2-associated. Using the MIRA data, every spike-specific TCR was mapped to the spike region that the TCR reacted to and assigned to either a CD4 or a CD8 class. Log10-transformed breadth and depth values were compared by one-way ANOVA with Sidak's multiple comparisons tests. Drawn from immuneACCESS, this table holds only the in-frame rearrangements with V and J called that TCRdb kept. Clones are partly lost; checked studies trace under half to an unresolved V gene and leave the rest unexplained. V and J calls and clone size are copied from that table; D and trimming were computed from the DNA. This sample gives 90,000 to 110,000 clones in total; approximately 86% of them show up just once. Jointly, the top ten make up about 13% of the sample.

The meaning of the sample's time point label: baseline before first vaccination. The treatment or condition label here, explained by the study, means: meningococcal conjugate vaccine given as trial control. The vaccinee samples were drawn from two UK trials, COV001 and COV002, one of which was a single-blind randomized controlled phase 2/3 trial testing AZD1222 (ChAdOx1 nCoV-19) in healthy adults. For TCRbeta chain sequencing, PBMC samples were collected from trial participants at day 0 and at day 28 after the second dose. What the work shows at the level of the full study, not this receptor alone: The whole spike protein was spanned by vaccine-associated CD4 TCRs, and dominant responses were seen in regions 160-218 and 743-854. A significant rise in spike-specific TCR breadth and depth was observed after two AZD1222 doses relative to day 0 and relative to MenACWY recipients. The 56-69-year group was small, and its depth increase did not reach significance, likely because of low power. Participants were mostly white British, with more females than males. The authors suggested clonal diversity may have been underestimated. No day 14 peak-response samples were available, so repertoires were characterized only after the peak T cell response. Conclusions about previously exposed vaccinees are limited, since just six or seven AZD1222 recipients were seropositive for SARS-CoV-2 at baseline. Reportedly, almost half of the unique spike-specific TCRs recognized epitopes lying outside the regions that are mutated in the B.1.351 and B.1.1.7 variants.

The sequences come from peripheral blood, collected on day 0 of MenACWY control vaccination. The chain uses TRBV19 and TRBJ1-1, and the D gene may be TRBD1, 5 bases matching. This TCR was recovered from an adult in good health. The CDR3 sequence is CASSMGGGTEAFF. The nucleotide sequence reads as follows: TGTGCCAGTAGCATGGGGGGTGGCACTGAAGCTTTCTTT. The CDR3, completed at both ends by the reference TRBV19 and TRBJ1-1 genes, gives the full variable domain DGGITQSPKYLFRKEGQNVTLSCEQNLNHDAMYWYRQDPGQGLRLIYYSQIVNDFQKGDIAEGYSVSREKKESFPLTVTSAQKNPTAFYLCASSMGGGTEAFFGQGTRLTVV.